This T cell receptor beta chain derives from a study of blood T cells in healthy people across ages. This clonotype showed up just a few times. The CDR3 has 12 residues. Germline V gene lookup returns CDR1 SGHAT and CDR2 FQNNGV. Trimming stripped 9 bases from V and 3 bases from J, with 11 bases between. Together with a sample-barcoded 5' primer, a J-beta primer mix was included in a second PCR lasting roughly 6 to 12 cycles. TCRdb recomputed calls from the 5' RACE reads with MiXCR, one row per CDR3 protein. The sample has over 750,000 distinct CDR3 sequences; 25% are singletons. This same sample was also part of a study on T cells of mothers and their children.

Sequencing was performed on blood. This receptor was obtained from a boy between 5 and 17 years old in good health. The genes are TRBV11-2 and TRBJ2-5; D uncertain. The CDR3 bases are TGTGCCAGTTTGGGCGAGAAAGAGACCCAGTACTTC. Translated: CASLGEKETQYF. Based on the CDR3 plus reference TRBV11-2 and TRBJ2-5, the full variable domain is EAGVAQSPRYKIIEKRQSVAFWCNPISGHATLYWYQQILGQGPKLLIQFQNNGVVDDSQLPKDRFSAERLKGVDSTLKIQPAKLEDSAVYLCASLGEKETQYFGPGTRLLVL.